Below, one TCR beta chain is given with its context. Participant age was roughly 18 to 95 years, and participants resided in about 25 US areas. Clinical history as reported by participants underpinned cohort assignment. The data stem from a study of blood T cell repertoires in COVID-19. After removal of 4 bases from V and 3 bases from J, the junction contained 8 bases not matched to a gene. The length of the CDR3 is 17 residues. Germline V gene sequence: CDR1 PRHDT, CDR2 FYEKMQ (reference sequence). The data were produced by immunoSEQ multiplex PCR, yet TCRdb's version contains in-frame clones alone and is incomplete. The sample contains fewer than 250,000 clones, about 82% of which appear only once.

This receptor was obtained from a woman aged 45-65 years who had recovered from COVID-19. V and J are TRBV13 and TRBJ1-6, with 8 positions matching TRBD1. Sequencing was carried out using PBMCs or T cells enriched from blood (not recorded which). The CDR3 DNA follows: TGTGCCAGCAGCTCTAGCCTTGGACAGGGCTATAATTCACCCCTCCACTTT. The encoded protein is CASSSSLGQGYNSPLHF.